The 13 T cell receptor beta chains listed next were all sequenced from one sample in a study of blood T cell repertoires in COVID-19. Clones were sequenced by immunoSEQ multiplex PCR, and TCRdb holds only the in-frame ones, with some missing. The data hold 150,000 to 200,000 clones, with roughly four fifths observed a single time. The sample comprised peripheral blood. These receptors came from a human donor with acute or convalescent COVID-19. The donor label of this sample is uncertain.

This clone has just a few counts. The rearrangement links TRBV7-9 to TRBJ2-1, with 12 bases matching TRBD1. V dropped 4 bases and J dropped 12; count of bases not matched to a gene: 1. The germline V gene has CDR1 SEHNR and CDR2 FQNEAQ (reference sequence). CDR3 length: 12 amino acids. CDR3 DNA sequence: TGTGCCAGCAGCTGGGACAGGGGGCGGCAGTTCTTC. This codes for CASSWDRGRQFF.

The rearrangement links TRBV12-3 or TRBV12-4 to TRBJ1-2, with 8 positions matching TRBD1. The CDR3 loop spans 13 amino acids. Losses at the gene ends were 5 bases for V and 4 bases for J; bases not matched to a gene: 3. For the CDR3, the DNA is TGTGCCAGCAGTCCTACAGGGGGCTATGGCTACACCTTC. Translated, it gives CASSPTGGYGYTF.

This clone has a handful of counts. The genes are TRBV11-2 and TRBJ2-7; 8 bases are shared with TRBD2. V lost 6 bases, J lost 4 bases, and 8 bases stayed unmatched. The length of the CDR3 is 14 residues. Germline V gene data show CDR1 as SGHAT and CDR2 as FQNNGV. This CDR3 reads CASRRSGTRYEQYF. Written as DNA, the CDR3 is TGTGCCAGCAGACGTTCCGGGACTAGATACGAGCAGTACTTC.

The chain employs TRBV6-5 and TRBJ2-1; weak D call: TRBD1 (5 bases). CDR1 and CDR2 (germline): MNHEY, SVGAGI. V lost 2 bases to trimming and J lost 13 bases, with 15 bases between them. The CDR3 is made up of 13 amino acids. CDR3 DNA: TGTGCCAGCAGTTACGGAAAGAAAGGGGCCCAGTTCTTC. Translation gives CASSYGKKGAQFF.

This chain links TRBV7-8 with TRBJ2-7; TRBD2 matches 8 bases. The ends lost 5 bases at V and 5 bases at J; junction bases unmatched: 11. CDR1 and CDR2 (germline): SGHVS, FQNEAQ. The CDR3 runs 15 residues. The CDR3 DNA sequence: TGTGCCAGCAGCCCGAGACTAGCGTCTCCGAACGAGCAGTACTTC. The encoded protein is CASSPRLASPNEQYF.

V gene TRBV6-5 combines with J gene TRBJ2-3; D may be TRBD1 (6 bases). The CDR3 runs 15 residues. Germline assignment: CDR1 MNHEY and CDR2 SVGAGI. V lost 2 bases to trimming and J lost 0 bases, with 9 bases between them. The CDR3 region is CASSYGQTSTDTQYF. DNA for the CDR3: TGTGCCAGCAGTTACGGACAGACTAGCACAGATACGCAGTATTTT.

This clone was observed once. The rearrangement joins TRBV27 to TRBJ2-7; 11 nucleotides match TRBD2. The CDR3 runs to 17 residues. V shed 0 bases and J 1 base; nucleotides not matched to a gene: 5. In germline, CDR1 is MNHEY, CDR2 SMNVEV (reference sequence). The CDR3 sequence: CASSLSGLAGGSYEQYF. The CDR3, as DNA: TGTGCCAGCAGTTTATCGGGGCTAGCGGGAGGTTCCTACGAGCAGTACTTC.

The chain links TRBV5-4 to TRBJ1-6, with TRBD1 identical over 9 bases. The CDR3 has 15 residues. CDR1 is SGHNT, CDR2 YYREEE, per germline (reference sequence). With V trimmed by 4 bases and J by 6 bases, 5 bases remained unmatched. CDR3 sequence: CASSGQGLGNSPLHF. As DNA, the CDR3 is TGTGCCAGCAGCGGACAGGGGTTAGGTAATTCACCCCTCCACTTT.

The chain recombines TRBV7-2 with TRBJ1-5, with TRBD1 matching over 8 bases. Germline CDR1 reads SGHTA; CDR2 reads FQGNSA. This CDR3 contains 16 residues. Trimming cost V 5 bases and J 4 bases; bases outside gene matches: 10. CDR3 residues: CASSQGAGLGNQPQHF. CDR3 nucleotides: TGTGCCAGCAGCCAGGGGGCGGGGTTGGGTAATCAGCCCCAGCATTTT.

This clone was observed a few times. This chain joins TRBV5-4 and TRBJ2-1, with 14 bases that match TRBD2. This CDR3 spans 16 amino acids. The V segment lost 0 bases and the J segment 10 bases; nucleotides outside the gene matches: 6. CDR1 SGHNT and CDR2 YYREEE come from the germline V gene (reference sequence). The CDR3 DNA reads TGTGCCAGCAGCTTGGGGGGACTAGCGGGAGCGCAAGAGCAGTTCTTC. Its translation: CASSLGGLAGAQEQFF.

The chain links TRBV27 to TRBJ1-2; 8 bases fit TRBD1. This CDR3 comprises 12 residues. V gave up 6 bases and J gave up 4 bases; unmatched junction bases: 1. Looked up from germline, CDR1 is MNHEY and CDR2 is SMNVEV (reference sequence). CDR3 amino acids: CASRDRVYGYTF. The CDR3 nucleotides read TGTGCCAGCAGGGACAGGGTCTATGGCTACACCTTC.

The rearrangement uses TRBV7-3 and TRBJ2-3; weak D call: TRBD1 (5 bases). This CDR3 contains 14 residues. The V gene lost 5 bases and the J gene lost 4 bases, with 13 bases spanning the gap. Germline lookup yields CDR1 SGHTA and CDR2 FQGTGA. CDR3 DNA sequence: TGTGCCAGCAGCCCAGGGTCGGCAGCAGATACGCAGTATTTT. It is translated as CASSPGSAADTQYF.

The rearrangement joins TRBV6-5 to TRBJ1-2; D gene uncertain. Per germline, CDR1 MNHEY and CDR2 SVGAGI. The CDR3 spans 13 residues. V lost 2 bases, J lost 1 base, and 5 bases lay in between. CDR3 region: CASSYNSNYGYTF. CDR3 coding DNA: TGTGCCAGCAGTTACAACAGTAACTATGGCTACACCTTC.